What follows is one TCR beta chain and its context. This clone was seen only a few times. There is no known antigen for this receptor. Per-base quality was not reported, and no clone a single base away is much larger than it. TCRbeta CDR3 regions were amplified from genomic DNA by means of the immunoSEQ Assay, a bias-controlled multiplex PCR. On the authors' methods: The number of nucleated cells in each sample was estimated by amplification of reference gene primers within the assay. To quantify the absolute abundance of each unique TCRbeta CDR3 rearrangement, sequence reads were collapsed and filtered. For each sample, productive Simpson clonality was calculated as the square root of Simpson's diversity index over productive rearrangements. In its TCRdb copy, this immuneACCESS table keeps in-frame sequences only and misses some clones. Where compared with another copy, unresolved V genes explain less than half of these, and the others have no known cause. Clone size and V and J calls were adopted from that table, with D and trimming inferred from the DNA. A total of 100,000 or so clones appear in this sample, 75% to 90% of them only once. The ten largest clones represent approximately 5.4% of the sample.

This entry is derived from a study of blood T cell repertoires in COVID-19 (TCRdb year 2020). General notes on the study: The collaborator samples originated in the United States, Italy and Spain and spanned the acute and convalescent phases of COVID-19. The prospective study material was composed of cDNA or gDNA derived from T cells, B-cell-depleted T cells, or PBMCs. Subjects who had been exposed to COVID-19, were actively infected with it, or had recovered from it provided the deeply sampled blood TCRbeta repertoires that made up the dataset. The repertoires were released in a freely available public database intended as a resource for research on the immune response to SARS-CoV-2. Samples came from the ongoing ImmuneRACE study (first 160 participants) plus 1,254 subjects from 6 global collaborators. The sample metadata nearly always contained a de-identified subject ID, COVID-19 status, age in years and sex. Where available, HLA class I and class II types were taken from metadata supplied by the sample provider and were not determined by assay-based typing.

The cysteine opens and the phenylalanine closes a CDR3 of 14 amino acids. The read is trimmed to its CDR3 DNA, 42 bases read in frame from base 1. As encoded in the germline V gene, CDR1 is MNHEY while CDR2 is SVGAGI. The germline V and J ends show losses of 5 bases and 5 bases respectively, and no gene match explains 8 bases of the junction. Broader findings and caveats from the paper: The amount of clinical and demographic metadata varied by source and participant and was provided uncurated.

One collaborating source in Seattle enrolled patients during active infection and followed them longitudinally through the course of disease. The collaborating institutions used their own protocols to collect whole blood in K2EDTA tubes. For TCRbeta analysis, collaborators shipped samples as frozen whole blood, isolated PBMCs, or DNA extracted from either of those sample types. Recombination connected TRBV6-5 to TRBJ2-5; TRBD2 aligns with 7 central bases. The specimen sequenced was peripheral blood. The receptor comes from a woman aged 45-60 years with COVID-19, enrolled during active disease. The sequenced DNA is TGTGCCAGCAGTCCCCTCGGGGGGTCTGAGACCCAGTACTTC. Its translation is CASSPLGGSETQYF.